Listed below are T cell receptor beta chains from one sample, sequenced in a study of blood T cells in healthy people across ages. TCRdb re-called the 5' RACE reads through MiXCR, storing one row per CDR3 protein. This table holds approximately 800,000 distinct CDR3 sequences, about 62% found once. The sample was blood. The receptors originated from a man aged 25 to 45 in good health. Each CDR3 is given with its conserved first and last residue. Each record gives: clone size, D gene, V gene, J gene, CDR3 protein, CDR3 DNA. D genes are given only for firm matches. Clone size appears in some rows only: once, few, many, or a class for an expanded clone.

few,TRBD2,TRBV12-3/TRBV12-4,TRBJ2-5,CASSLAGAGVGETQYF,TGTGCCAGCAGTTTAGCTGGAGCGGGGGTGGGGGAGACCCAGTACTTC
-,TRBD1,TRBV20-1,TRBJ1-5,CSAMVRGRGLQPQHF,TGCAGTGCTATGGTTAGGGGGAGGGGGCTTCAGCCCCAGCATTTT
-,TRBD1,TRBV28,TRBJ2-1,CASRMGQGYNEQFF,TGTGCCAGCAGGATGGGACAGGGGTACAATGAGCAGTTCTTC
-,TRBD2,TRBV7-2,TRBJ2-7,CASSLAGGNLYEQYF,TGTGCCAGCAGCTTAGCCGGGGGGAACCTCTACGAGCAGTACTTC
-,TRBD2,TRBV4-3,TRBJ2-1,CASNQDTGTSSNEQFF,TGCGCCAGCAACCAAGATACCGGGACTAGCTCCAATGAGCAGTTCTTC
-,TRBD1,TRBV5-1,TRBJ2-1,CASTQGGYSNEQFF,TGCGCCAGCACACAGGGGGGTTATTCCAATGAGCAGTTCTTC
many,TRBD1,TRBV2,TRBJ2-7,CASSGTGTGIYEQYF,TGTGCCAGCAGTGGAACCGGGACAGGGATCTACGAGCAGTACTTC
-,TRBD1,TRBV12-3/TRBV12-4,TRBJ2-3,CASSRTGEPDTQYF,TGTGCCAGCAGTCGGACAGGGGAGCCAGATACGCAGTATTTT
many,TRBD2,TRBV20-1,TRBJ2-3,CSARPNLAGGSDTQYF,TGCAGTGCTAGACCAAACCTAGCGGGGGGGTCAGATACGCAGTATTTT
-,-,TRBV13,TRBJ1-5,CASSFRGLGNQPQHF,TGTGCCAGCAGCTTCAGGGGTCTAGGCAATCAGCCCCAGCATTTT
-,-,TRBV25-1,TRBJ1-2,CASSGGFQVYGYTF,TGTGCCAGTTCCGGAGGGTTTCAGGTTTATGGCTACACCTTC
few,-,TRBV9,TRBJ1-6,CASRADGNSPLHF,TGTGCCAGCAGGGCAGACGGGAATTCACCCCTCCACTTT
-,-,TRBV30,TRBJ2-1,CAWSVGLDYNEQFF,TGTGCCTGGAGTGTTGGGCTAGACTACAATGAGCAGTTCTTC
-,-,TRBV9,TRBJ2-7,CASSVGALSSSYEQYF,TGTGCCAGCAGCGTAGGGGCCCTTAGTAGCAGCTACGAGCAGTACTTC
-,TRBD1,TRBV4-2,TRBJ2-1,CASSLSTGGDNEQFF,TGTGCCAGCAGCCTATCGACAGGGGGAGACAATGAGCAGTTCTTC
-,TRBD2,TRBV29-1,TRBJ2-1,CSVGGRLNHNEQFF,TGCAGCGTGGGGGGGAGGCTGAACCACAATGAGCAGTTCTTC
-,-,TRBV13,TRBJ1-4,CASSPRTAQNEKLFF,TGTGCCAGCAGCCCCCGGACCGCGCAGAATGAAAAACTGTTTTTT
-,-,TRBV7-9,TRBJ2-5,CASSSPEVGLQETQYF,TGTGCCAGCAGCTCGCCCGAGGTGGGCCTACAAGAGACCCAGTACTTC
-,TRBD2,TRBV29-1,TRBJ2-1,CSVAAPTSGVYNEQFF,TGCAGCGTTGCGGCCCCTACTAGCGGGGTATACAATGAGCAGTTCTTC
once,TRBD1,TRBV6-2/TRBV6-3,TRBJ2-6,CASSYPPGTVFSGANVLTF,TGTGCCAGCAGTTACCCACCCGGGACAGTATTCTCTGGGGCCAACGTCCTGACTTTC
-,TRBD1,TRBV6-2/TRBV6-3,TRBJ1-1,CASSYPREGATEAFF,TGTGCCAGCAGTTACCCCCGGGAGGGGGCAACGGAAGCTTTCTTT
-,TRBD1,TRBV4-2,TRBJ1-2,CASSQVTGDGYTF,TGTGCCAGCAGCCAAGTTACAGGGGACGGCTACACCTTC
few,-,TRBV5-1,TRBJ2-4,CASSLGRGAGNIQYF,TGCGCCAGCAGCTTGGGACGGGGCGCGGGAAACATTCAGTACTTC
few,TRBD1,TRBV15,TRBJ1-2,CATSGAGTGGNYGYTF,TGTGCCACCAGCGGAGCTGGGACAGGGGGAAACTATGGCTACACCTTC
-,TRBD2,TRBV10-2,TRBJ2-3,CASSDTSGGSTDTQYF,TGCGCCAGCAGTGACACTAGCGGGGGAAGCACAGATACGCAGTATTTT
-,-,TRBV28,TRBJ2-7,CASSLHGQGGEQYF,TGTGCCAGCAGTTTACACGGGCAGGGGGGCGAGCAGTACTTC
few,-,TRBV7-2,TRBJ1-5,CASSLRDQPQHF,TGTGCCAGCAGCTTACGAGATCAGCCCCAGCATTTT
-,TRBD1,TRBV4-2,TRBJ1-2,CASSHANTAGGFNYGYTF,TGTGCCAGCAGCCACGCAAATACCGCAGGGGGCTTTAACTATGGCTACACCTTC
-,-,TRBV20-1,TRBJ1-2,CSARVAVGAGYTF,TGCAGTGCTAGAGTCGCAGTGGGGGCCGGCTACACCTTC
-,-,TRBV9,TRBJ2-1,CASTQSGGPVSSYNEQFF,TGTGCCAGCACCCAAAGCGGCGGGCCGGTTAGCTCCTACAATGAGCAGTTCTTC
-,TRBD2,TRBV29-1,TRBJ2-3,CSFLAGRTDTQYF,TGCAGCTTTTTAGCGGGGCGCACAGATACGCAGTATTTT
-,TRBD1,TRBV28,TRBJ2-7,CASSSPKDRASYEQYF,TGTGCCAGCAGTTCCCCGAAGGACAGGGCCTCCTACGAGCAGTACTTC
-,-,TRBV5-1,TRBJ1-1,CASSLEGQGDTEAFF,TGCGCCAGCAGCTTGGAGGGGCAGGGAGACACTGAAGCTTTCTTT
-,-,TRBV5-1,TRBJ2-3,CASSFSGKWTDTQYF,TGCGCCAGCAGCTTTAGCGGCAAGTGGACAGATACGCAGTATTTT
-,-,TRBV21-1,TRBJ1-5,CTSSRPKGGNQPQHF,TGTACCAGCAGCCGACCTAAGGGAGGGAATCAGCCCCAGCATTTT
-,-,TRBV5-1,TRBJ2-1,CASSFSGAAPYNEQFF,TGCGCCAGCAGCTTTTCTGGGGCCGCACCCTACAATGAGCAGTTCTTC
-,TRBD1,TRBV12-3/TRBV12-4,TRBJ2-1,CASSLWGTGGYRPSNEQFF,TGTGCCAGCAGTTTATGGGGGACAGGGGGCTACCGACCTAGCAATGAGCAGTTCTTC
few,-,TRBV15,TRBJ2-3,CATSRDLAGRTDTQYF,TGTGCCACCAGCAGAGATTTGGCAGGGCGCACAGATACGCAGTATTTT
-,-,TRBV28,TRBJ2-2,CASSPGMGRRYGELFF,TGTGCCAGCAGCCCTGGTATGGGACGGAGATACGGGGAGCTGTTTTTT
few,-,TRBV27,TRBJ2-7,CASSSPRTPYEQYF,TGTGCCAGCAGTAGCCCCCGGACGCCTTACGAGCAGTACTTC
-,-,TRBV7-7,TRBJ2-6,CASSASTGPSGANVLTF,TGTGCTAGCAGCGCCTCGACAGGCCCCTCTGGGGCCAACGTCCTGACTTTC
-,-,TRBV9,TRBJ2-2,CASSVGGKPGELFF,TGTGCCAGCAGCGTAGGGGGGAAGCCCGGGGAGCTGTTTTTT
-,-,TRBV24-1,TRBJ2-3,CATSDPGQSENTQYF,TGTGCCACCAGTGACCCGGGACAAAGTGAAAATACGCAGTATTTT
-,-,TRBV12-3/TRBV12-4,TRBJ2-5,CASSSRPETQYF,TGTGCCAGCAGTTCGCGACCAGAGACCCAGTACTTC
-,TRBD2,TRBV28,TRBJ2-4,CASTLLAGGSKNIQYF,TGTGCCAGCACCTTACTAGCGGGGGGATCCAAAAACATTCAGTACTTC
-,-,TRBV7-2,TRBJ2-7,CASSSGSNYEQYF,TGTGCCAGCAGCTCCGGGTCGAACTACGAGCAGTACTTC
few,-,TRBV29-1,TRBJ1-2,CSVTASGGDGYTF,TGCAGCGTCACAGCCTCAGGAGGGGATGGCTACACCTTC
-,TRBD2,TRBV3-1,TRBJ2-1,CASSQVAGISYNEQFF,TGTGCCAGCAGCCAAGTAGCGGGGATCTCCTACAATGAGCAGTTCTTC
-,-,TRBV9,TRBJ2-7,CASTPGSAYEQYF,TGTGCCAGCACCCCTGGGTCCGCGTACGAGCAGTACTTC
-,-,TRBV20-1,TRBJ1-6,CSASRGRNSPHHF,TGCAGTGCTAGCAGGGGTCGGAATTCACCCCACCACTTT